These 24 T cell receptor beta chains were sequenced from one sample in a study of identical twins. In TCRdb, the 5' RACE reads were re-called with MiXCR into one record per CDR3 protein. The table records about 790,000 distinct CDR3 sequences, roughly 20% of them present only once. The same specimen was also included in a second study, on T cells expressing NK-cell markers.

The sample was PBMCs. The receptors were gathered from a woman aged 18-29 years in good health.

This chain links TRBV12-3 or TRBV12-4 with TRBJ2-3; the D gene is possibly TRBD2 (6 bases). This CDR3 region has 19 residues. V gave up 6 bases and J gave up 8 bases, with 33 bases separating them. This chain's CDR3 is CASSLFWVGGPSRRGTQYF. The CDR3 bases are TGTGCCAGCAGCCTTTTTTGGGTCGGCGGGCCGTCTAGGCGGGGTACGCAGTATTTT.

The CDR3 sequence: CASTSGGASTDTQYF. The CDR3 DNA sequence: TGTGCCAGCACCTCCGGCGGGGCGAGCACAGATACGCAGTATTTT. This rearrangement joins TRBV12-3 or TRBV12-4 to TRBJ2-3, with a weak D call TRBD2 (6 bases). Trimming shortened V by 7 bases and J by 0 bases, and 14 bases separated the two germline ends. The CDR3 has 15 residues.

This chain links TRBV7-6 with TRBJ1-1; possible D gene TRBD1, 5 bases. The CDR3 runs 13 residues. V was shortened by 4 bases and J by 2 bases, with 8 bases between the two germline ends. The V gene's germline CDR1 is SGHVS and CDR2 FNYEAQ. CDR3 DNA sequence: TGTGCCAGCAGCTCGACAGACAACACTGAAGCTTTCTTT. Translation: CASSSTDNTEAFF.

This clonotype was picked up a small number of times. The J gene is TRBJ1-1, the V gene TRBV12-3 or TRBV12-4; D gene unclear. The CDR3 covers 11 residues. V was shortened by 2 bases and J by 11 bases, with 9 bases between the two germline ends. The CDR3: CASSLNRFAFF. The CDR3 bases are TGTGCCAGCAGTTTAAACCGGTTCGCTTTCTTT.

Only a few counts were recorded for this clonotype. The chain has TRBV20-1 and TRBJ2-6; D not certain. CDR1 and CDR2 (germline): DFQATT, SNEGSKA (reference sequence). The CDR3 loop spans 19 amino acids. The V and J ends lost 0 bases and 0 bases respectively, with 18 bases between them. As DNA, the CDR3 is TGCAGTGCTAGAGACTCAGTGGATCGACCCCTCTCTGGGGCCAACGTCCTGACTTTC. This sequence encodes CSARDSVDRPLSGANVLTF.

The rearrangement joins TRBV27 to TRBJ2-7; D is unresolved. V was cut by 5 bases and J by 4 bases, with 9 bases left in between. Germline lookup yields CDR1 MNHEY and CDR2 SMNVEV (reference sequence). This CDR3 contains 12 residues. CDR3 in DNA: TGTGCCAGCAGTCCCTACGGGTACGAGCAGTACTTC. Translation gives CASSPYGYEQYF.

The chain links TRBV6-1 to TRBJ2-7; D perhaps matches TRBD1 (6 bases). The germline gives CDR1 MNHNS, CDR2 SASEGT. The CDR3 contains 14 residues. V lost 4 bases, J lost 4 bases, and 14 bases lay in between. The CDR3 here is CASSASGHKYEQYF. As DNA, the CDR3 is TGTGCCAGCAGTGCCTCGGGACACAAATACGAGCAGTACTTC.

This clonotype was observed many times. The chain has TRBV24-1 and TRBJ2-2; 8 bases are a match to TRBD1. The CDR3 contains 15 residues. Germline CDR1 KGHDR, CDR2 SFDVKD. V lost 7 bases, J lost 6 bases, and 9 bases stayed unmatched. CDR3 loop: CATSPGTGISGELFF. CDR3 nucleotides: TGTGCCACCAGCCCCGGGACAGGAATTTCCGGGGAGCTGTTTTTT.

This chain connects TRBV4-3 to TRBJ2-7; 11 bases map to TRBD2. V trimming: 0 bases; J trimming: 3 bases; junction bases outside the gene matches: 4. The CDR3 spans 16 residues. The germline V gene has CDR1 LGHNA and CDR2 YSLEER. CDR3 amino acids: CASSQDPLAGVYEQYF. The CDR3, as DNA: TGCGCCAGCAGCCAAGATCCACTAGCGGGAGTCTACGAGCAGTACTTC.

This clonotype has a handful of counts. The chain uses TRBV5-1 and TRBJ2-2; D call uncertain. CDR1 is SGHRS and CDR2 is YFSETQ in the germline V gene. The ends were cut back, 2 bases at V and 0 bases at J, with 8 bases in the middle. The CDR3 loop spans 15 amino acids. CDR3 in DNA: TGCGCCAGCAGCTTCGGCCAACCGAACACCGGGGAGCTGTTTTTT. Amino acid sequence: CASSFGQPNTGELFF.

The V call is TRBV10-3, the J call TRBJ2-5; D possibly corresponds to TRBD1 (6 bases). The CDR3 totals 13 residues. V was cut by 6 bases and J by 5 bases, with 13 bases left in between. The germline CDR1 and CDR2 sequences are ENHRY and SYGVKD. CDR3 sequence: CAIRGAGVETQYF. The CDR3 coding sequence is TGTGCCATCAGAGGTGCAGGGGTGGAGACCCAGTACTTC.

J is TRBJ2-4 and V is TRBV5-1; D unclear. Trimming pared 0 bases from V and 3 bases from J, leaving 4 bases between. Germline lookup yields CDR1 SGHRS and CDR2 YFSETQ. This CDR3 comprises 13 residues. The CDR3 DNA reads as TGCGCCAGCAGCTTGGACGGCAAAAACATTCAGTACTTC. This sequence encodes CASSLDGKNIQYF.

This chain uses TRBV10-3 with TRBJ2-5; 7 nucleotides line up with TRBD2. The CDR3 is 11 residues long. Germline loops: CDR1 ENHRY, CDR2 SYGVKD. V shed 10 bases, J shed 1 base, and the junction held 0 bases outside the gene matches. CDR3 bases: TGTGCCACTAGCGGCCAAGAGACCCAGTACTTC. Translated, it gives CATSGQETQYF.

This clonotype was detected many times. The chain couples TRBV5-6 to TRBJ2-1; possible D gene TRBD1, 6 bases. This CDR3 is 16 amino acids long. The V and J ends lost 5 bases and 0 bases respectively, with 15 bases between them. Germline lookup yields CDR1 SGHDT and CDR2 YYEEEE. The CDR3 DNA reads as TGTGCCAGCAGTACCCCACGACAGGACTCCTACAATGAGCAGTTCTTC. Translation gives CASSTPRQDSYNEQFF. Drawing the rest from reference TRBV5-6 and TRBJ2-1, the complete variable domain is DAGVTQSPTHLIKTRGQQVTLRCSPKSGHDTVSWYQQALGQGPQFIFQYYEEEERQRGNFPDRFSGHQFPNYSSELNVNALLLGDSALYLCASSTPRQDSYNEQFFGPGTRLTVL.

This chain joins TRBV5-1 and TRBJ2-1; 9 bases map to TRBD2. The CDR3 consists of 15 residues. The junction had 6 bases not matched to a gene; V was cut back by 0 bases and J by 8 bases. Per germline, CDR1 SGHRS and CDR2 YFSETQ. The CDR3 DNA is TGCGCCAGCAGCTTGGACGCGGGGGGGCCTTATGAGCAGTTCTTC. Amino acid sequence: CASSLDAGGPYEQFF.

The V and J genes are TRBV28 and TRBJ2-4; a possible D gene is TRBD2 (6 bases). Trimming stripped 2 bases from V and 3 bases from J, with 11 bases between. This CDR3 has 15 residues. CDR1 and CDR2 (germline): MDHEN, SYDVKM. The DNA of the CDR3 is TGTGCCAGCAGTTTAACGGGACTGGACAAAAACATTCAGTACTTC. It encodes CASSLTGLDKNIQYF.

This clonotype has just a few counts. The chain uses TRBV5-1 and TRBJ2-7, with 14 bases identical to TRBD2. Trimming removed 4 bases from V and 6 bases from J; junction bases left unmatched: 9. CDR1 is SGHRS, CDR2 YFSETQ, per germline. The CDR3 extends over 16 amino acids. CDR3 in DNA: TGCGCCAGCAGCCTCGCCGGGACTAGCGGGAGCTCCGAGCAGTACTTC. Its translation: CASSLAGTSGSSEQYF.

This chain joins TRBV11-2 and TRBJ2-5; D tentatively fits TRBD1 or TRBD2 (6 bases each). Looked up from germline, CDR1 is SGHAT and CDR2 is FQNNGV. Between the trimmed V and J ends, which lost 1 base and 5 bases, there was a span of 17 bases. The CDR3 covers 16 residues. The chain's CDR3 is CASSLGVGGSVETQYF. CDR3 in DNA: TGTGCCAGCAGCTTAGGGGTAGGGGGGAGCGTTGAGACCCAGTACTTC.

This chain uses TRBV6-1 with TRBJ2-7; 7 nucleotides line up with TRBD2. The V gene end was trimmed by 8 bases and the J gene end by 4 bases; junction bases not matched to a gene: 14. The CDR3 sequence is 15 residues long. The germline V gene encodes CDR1 MNHNS and CDR2 SASEGT. The CDR3 DNA reads TGTGCCAGCTCGCTCCGGGAGCGGGGATCTTACGAGCAGTACTTC. Its translation is CASSLRERGSYEQYF.

V is TRBV12-3 or TRBV12-4 and J is TRBJ2-1; 8 nucleotides line up with TRBD2. The CDR3 is 15 residues long. V dropped 5 bases and J dropped 6; count of bases not matched to a gene: 9. CDR3 nucleotide sequence: TGTGCCAGCAGTCATCCGGGGGGGCCCGTCAATGAGCAGTTCTTC. Amino acids: CASSHPGGPVNEQFF.

This clonotype was counted between two and nine times. The J gene is TRBJ2-5, the V gene TRBV5-1; TRBD1 might be the D (6 bases). CDR1 SGHRS and CDR2 YFSETQ come from the germline V gene. The CDR3 covers 15 residues. V lost 0 bases, J lost 2 bases, and 11 bases lay in between. DNA for the CDR3: TGCGCCAGCAGCTTGGCCGGGACACCGCAAGAGACCCAGTACTTC. Its translation is CASSLAGTPQETQYF.

J is TRBJ2-7 and V is TRBV20-1; a weak D match, TRBD1 (6 bases). The CDR3 is 16 amino acids. CDR1 and CDR2 (germline): DFQATT, SNEGSKA (reference sequence). V lost 0 bases to trimming and J lost 3 bases, with 18 bases between them. The CDR3 spells CSARDVRQVGLYEQYF. DNA of the CDR3: TGCAGTGCTAGAGACGTCCGACAGGTTGGACTCTACGAGCAGTACTTC.

The chain links TRBV10-3 to TRBJ2-2, with D unresolved. CDR3 length: 14 amino acids. Trimming removed 0 bases at V and 7 bases at J, with 9 bases between. CDR1 is ENHRY, CDR2 SYGVKD, per germline. Here the CDR3 reads CAISESPGSGELFF. In DNA, the CDR3 is TGTGCCATCAGTGAGTCCCCGGGTAGCGGGGAGCTGTTTTTT.

This clonotype was detected a few times. V and J are TRBV20-1 and TRBJ2-5; 10 bases map to TRBD2. Germline V gives CDR1 DFQATT, CDR2 SNEGSKA (reference sequence). V shed 1 base and J 5 bases; nucleotides not matched to a gene: 7. The CDR3 extends over 15 amino acids. For the CDR3, the DNA is TGCAGTGCTAGAGGCCTAGCGGGGGATTTGGAGACCCAGTACTTC. Its translation: CSARGLAGDLETQYF.